These 30 T cell receptor beta chains were sequenced from one sample in a study of T cell changes during pregnancy in multiple sclerosis. Sequenced by immunoSEQ multiplex PCR; TCRdb stores in-frame clones only, minus some. The table shows about 76,000 clones, with 85% to 95% occurring only once. The sequencing used peripheral blood, collected in the second trimester of pregnancy. These receptors originate from a female donor with multiple sclerosis, enrolled in a pregnancy study.

This chain joins TRBV9 and TRBJ2-7; TRBD2 matches at 10 bases. J lost 3 bases, V lost 4 bases, and 4 bases had no gene match. Germline CDR1 and CDR2: SGDLS and YYNGEE. This CDR3 contains 14 residues. CDR3 residues: CASSLLAGGYEQYF. DNA of the CDR3: TGTGCCAGCAGCCTCTTAGCGGGAGGCTACGAGCAGTACTTC.

This chain links TRBV30 with TRBJ1-1; D is ambiguous. V lost 5 bases to trimming and J lost 1 base, with 11 bases between them. The CDR3 extends over 13 amino acids. CDR1 and CDR2 (germline): GTSNPN, SVGIG (reference sequence). In nucleotides, the CDR3 is TGTGCCTGGTGCCCCCGACAGAACACTGAAGCTTTCTTT. Translation gives CAWCPRQNTEAFF. Full variable domain (rest looked up from reference TRBV30 and TRBJ1-1): SQTIHQWPATLVQPVGSPLSLECTVEGTSNPNLYWYRQAAGRGLQLLFYSVGIGQISSEVPQNLSASRPQDRQFILSSKKLLLSDSGFYLCAWCPRQNTEAFFGQGTRLTVV.

V is TRBV4-1 and J is TRBJ1-5; D is undetermined. This CDR3 has 17 amino acids. Trimming cost V 0 bases and J 0 bases, with 12 bases left between them. Germline lookup yields CDR1 MGHRA and CDR2 YSYEKL. DNA for the CDR3: TGCGCCAGCAGCCAAGATCGACAACTCAGTAGCAATCAGCCCCAGCATTTT. Its translation is CASSQDRQLSSNQPQHF.

The chain joins TRBV28 to TRBJ2-5, with 9 nucleotides matching TRBD1. The V and J ends lost 5 bases and 2 bases, in that order; junction bases with no gene match: 3. This CDR3 spans 14 amino acids. Germline V gene data show CDR1 as MDHEN and CDR2 as SYDVKM. The CDR3 region is CASSRDREQETQYF. CDR3 nucleotide sequence: TGTGCCAGCAGTAGGGACAGGGAGCAAGAGACCCAGTACTTC. Full variable domain (rest looked up from reference TRBV28 and TRBJ2-5): DVKVTQSSRYLVKRTGEKVFLECVQDMDHENMFWYRQDPGLGLRLIYFSYDVKMKEKGDIPEGYSVSREKKERFSLILESASTNQTSMYLCASSRDREQETQYFGPGTRLLVL.

This chain uses TRBV11-2 with TRBJ2-7; TRBD1 matches at 9 bases. Germline V gene lookup returns CDR1 SGHAT and CDR2 FQNNGV. Trimming cost V 5 bases and J 7 bases; bases outside gene matches: 15. The length of the CDR3 is 16 residues. CDR3 sequence (DNA): TGTGCCAGCAGCCTTATCCGGGGACAGGGACCAGGGGAGCAGTACTTC. It codes for CASSLIRGQGPGEQYF.

For the CDR3, the DNA is TGTGCCAGCAGCCCTACCAGGACAACAGAGCAGTTCTTC. Protein: CASSPTRTTEQFF. The chain uses TRBV7-3 and TRBJ2-1, with D possibly TRBD1 on 5 matching bases. Trimming pared 5 bases from V and 10 bases from J, leaving 15 bases between. Per the germline V gene, CDR1 is SGHTA and CDR2 is FQGTGA. The CDR3 has 13 amino acids.

The chain is built from TRBV7-2 and TRBJ1-3; the match to TRBD1 covers 8 bases. This CDR3 has 15 residues. J lost 1 base, V lost 5 bases, and 4 bases had no gene match. The germline V gene encodes CDR1 SGHTA and CDR2 FQGNSA. CDR3 protein: CASSKQGGSGNTIYF. The CDR3 region has the DNA TGTGCCAGCAGCAAACAGGGGGGTTCTGGAAACACCATATATTTT.

Concerning this clone itself: A junction end diverges from the germline sequence, so it may reflect a read error. This chain joins TRBV7-7 and TRBJ2-7; 9 bases line up with TRBD1. Germline CDR1 reads SSHAT; CDR2 reads FNYEAQ (reference sequence). This CDR3 comprises 15 residues. CDR3 sequence: CASSLGQGSSYEQYF. The CDR3 DNA sequence: TGTGCTAGCAGCTTGGGACAGGGAAGCTCCTACGAGCAGTACTTC.

This rearrangement joins TRBV2 to TRBJ2-3, with 10 bases identical to TRBD2. The V gene end was trimmed by 10 bases and the J gene end by 0 bases; junction bases not matched to a gene: 13. The CDR3 runs to 17 residues. Germline-derived CDR1 and CDR2 are SNHLY and FYNNEI. CDR3 DNA sequence: TGTGCCAACCTACTAGCGGGGACCCAAACTAGCACAGATACGCAGTATTTT. Protein: CANLLAGTQTSTDTQYF.

The V and J genes are TRBV7-3 and TRBJ2-5; D is possibly TRBD2 (5 bases). The CDR3 has 15 amino acids. V lost 1 base and J 3 bases, leaving 12 bases between the germline ends. Germline lookup yields CDR1 SGHTA and CDR2 FQGTGA. CDR3 in DNA: TGTGCCAGCAGCTTAATTGTGGAGCGGAAAGAGACCCAGTACTTC. It specifies CASSLIVERKETQYF.

This clone appeared a single time. This sequence joins TRBV5-4 and TRBJ1-1; D remains ambiguous. The CDR3 runs to 12 residues. The V and J ends lost 6 bases and 0 bases respectively, with 6 bases between them. Germline V CDR1 and CDR2: SGHNT, YYREEE (reference sequence). This CDR3 reads CASNGVNTEAFF. The CDR3 DNA reads as TGTGCCAGCAACGGGGTGAACACTGAAGCTTTCTTT.

The chain employs TRBV6-1 and TRBJ2-7; D is possibly TRBD2 (6 bases). CDR3 size: 15 residues. With 4 bases removed from V and 1 base from J, the gap between germline ends came to 14 bases. Germline V lookup: CDR1 MNHNS, CDR2 SASEGT. CDR3: CASSALRDSSYEQYF. CDR3 DNA: TGTGCCAGCAGTGCACTCCGGGACTCTTCCTACGAGCAGTACTTC.

The CDR3 nucleotides are TGCGCCAGCAGTCAACCAGGGGGCAGTGGCTACACCTTC. This encodes CASSQPGGSGYTF. This chain connects TRBV5-1 to TRBJ1-2, with 8 bases matching TRBD1. The V gene's germline CDR1 is SGHRS and CDR2 YFSETQ. V was pared by 5 bases and J by 7 bases, with 7 bases of the junction left unmatched. The length of the CDR3 is 13 residues.

This sequence joins TRBV6-5 and TRBJ1-1; the match to TRBD1 covers 8 bases. The CDR3 is 15 residues long. V trimming: 8 bases; J trimming: 4 bases; junction bases outside the gene matches: 12. The germline CDR1 and CDR2 sequences are MNHEY and SVGAGI. CDR3 sequence reads: CASFGAGGIGTEAFF. CDR3 DNA sequence: TGTGCCAGCTTTGGGGCAGGGGGCATCGGCACTGAAGCTTTCTTT.

The rearrangement uses TRBV9 and TRBJ1-6; 7 bases align to TRBD1. There are 13 residues in the CDR3. The ends lost 4 bases at V and 13 bases at J; junction bases unmatched: 8. Germline V CDR1 and CDR2: SGDLS, YYNGEE. The CDR3: CASSPGDSPPLHF. As DNA, the CDR3 is TGTGCCAGCAGCCCAGGGGACAGTCCTCCCCTCCACTTT. Complete variable domain (other parts from reference TRBV9 and TRBJ1-6): DSGVTQTPKHLITATGQRVTLRCSPRSGDLSVYWYQQSLDQGLQFLIQYYNGEERAKGNILERFSAQQFPDLHSELNLSSLELGDSALYFCASSPGDSPPLHFGNGTRLTVT.

This chain links TRBV7-9 with TRBJ2-1; 7 positions match TRBD1. The CDR3 covers 14 residues. Trimming took 5 bases from V and 5 from J; bases not matched to a gene: 6. The germline CDR1 and CDR2 sequences are SEHNR and FQNEAQ (reference sequence). CDR3 sequence reads: CASSPGTANNEQFF. The CDR3 bases are TGTGCCAGCAGCCCAGGGACAGCGAACAATGAGCAGTTCTTC.

V usage is TRBV7-8 and J usage is TRBJ1-1; 8 nucleotides agree with TRBD1. Looked up from germline, CDR1 is SGHVS and CDR2 is FQNEAQ. The J segment lost 3 bases and the V segment lost 5 bases, leaving 11 bases of the junction unmatched. The CDR3 sequence is 16 residues long. This CDR3 is CASSPTGESADTEAFF. In DNA form, the CDR3 reads TGTGCCAGCAGCCCGACAGGGGAGTCGGCCGACACTGAAGCTTTCTTT. The variable domain in full, with the rest retrieved from reference TRBV7-8 and TRBJ1-1, is GAGVSQSPRYKVAKRGQDVALRCDPISGHVSLFWYQQALGQGPEFLTYFQNEAQLDKSGLPSDRFFAERPEGSVSTLKIQRTQQEDSAVYLCASSPTGESADTEAFFGQGTRLTVV.

This chain uses TRBV19 with TRBJ1-2, with 12 bases aligning to TRBD1. The CDR3 is 19 amino acids. Germline CDR1 is LNHDA and CDR2 is SQIVND (reference sequence). The trim removed 7 bases at V and 4 bases at J, leaving 19 bases unmatched. CDR3 amino acids: CASTNFRGGQGATSYGYTF. The CDR3 DNA reads as TGTGCCAGTACCAACTTCAGAGGGGGACAGGGGGCCACTAGCTATGGCTACACCTTC.

The chain couples TRBV7-9 to TRBJ1-1; TRBD1 agrees at 7 bases. After removal of 5 bases from V and 5 bases from J, the junction contained 8 bases not matched to a gene. Germline CDR1 is SEHNR and CDR2 is FQNEAQ (reference sequence). CDR3 size: 14 residues. Written as DNA, the CDR3 is TGTGCCAGCAGCGTAGGGGGCCAGGGTACTGAAGCTTTCTTT. Protein: CASSVGGQGTEAFF. Looking up the rest from reference TRBV7-9 and TRBJ1-1 gives the full variable domain: DTGVSQNPRHKITKRGQNVTFRCDPISEHNRLYWYRQTLGQGPEFLTYFQNEAQLEKSRLLSDRFSAERPKGSFSTLEIQRTEQGDSAMYLCASSVGGQGTEAFFGQGTRLTVV.

This clone was found once. V gene TRBV11-2 combines with J gene TRBJ2-1; D is possibly TRBD2 (5 bases). V was pared by 0 bases and J by 7 bases, with 19 bases between. This CDR3 is 17 amino acids long. In germline, CDR1 is SGHAT, CDR2 FQNNGV. This CDR3 reads CASSLDFGLGSGNEQFF. The CDR3 bases are TGTGCCAGCAGCTTAGATTTTGGCCTGGGTTCGGGGAATGAGCAGTTCTTC.

V gene TRBV5-5 combines with J gene TRBJ2-1; possibly TRBD1 for D (5 bases). The CDR3 loop spans 15 amino acids. Germline values: CDR1 SGHKS, CDR2 YYEKEE (reference sequence). With 2 bases removed from V and 1 base from J, the gap between germline ends came to 10 bases. CDR3 loop: CASSLETASYNEQFF. CDR3 in DNA: TGTGCCAGCAGCTTAGAGACAGCTTCCTACAATGAGCAGTTCTTC.

The rearrangement joins TRBV4-1 to TRBJ2-7, with D perhaps TRBD2 (6 bases). V lost 7 bases to trimming and J lost 5 bases, with 15 bases between them. The CDR3 has 13 residues. CDR1 MGHRA and CDR2 YSYEKL come from the germline V gene. Here the CDR3 reads CASTPNPGDEQYF. The CDR3 DNA reads as TGCGCCAGCACCCCCAACCCGGGAGACGAGCAGTACTTC.

The genes are TRBV7-3 and TRBJ2-2; 7 bases fit TRBD2. CDR3 length equals 16 residues. Germline trimming cut 5 bases from V and 6 bases from J; bases unmatched to any gene: 12. Germline assignment: CDR1 SGHTA and CDR2 FQGTGA. The CDR3 is CASSQPGGVSAGELFF. The CDR3 coding sequence is TGTGCCAGCAGCCAGCCTGGGGGGGTTTCGGCCGGGGAGCTGTTTTTT.

V and J are TRBV5-1 and TRBJ1-4; possibly TRBD1 for D (5 bases). V was pared by 2 bases and J by 3 bases, with 8 bases between. Per the germline V gene, CDR1 is SGHRS and CDR2 is YFSETQ. This CDR3 has 14 amino acids. The CDR3 here is CASSFGRANEKLFF. CDR3 bases: TGCGCCAGCAGCTTCGGCAGGGCTAATGAAAAACTGTTTTTT.

V is TRBV2 and J is TRBJ2-7, with D possibly being TRBD2 (5 bases). The V end was cut by 6 bases, the J end by 3 bases, with 18 bases between. CDR1 and CDR2 (germline): SNHLY, FYNNEI. There are 15 residues in the CDR3. The CDR3: CASRPSFLRGYEQYF. CDR3 DNA sequence: TGTGCCAGCAGGCCGTCGTTCCTCCGGGGCTACGAGCAGTACTTC.

The DNA for the CDR3 is TGCGCCAGCAGCCGCCGGCTAGCGGGGGGGCCTATGGATGAGCAGTTCTTC. Its translation is CASSRRLAGGPMDEQFF. The rearrangement uses TRBV4-1 and TRBJ2-1; TRBD2 matches 12 bases. J was trimmed by 8 bases and V by 4 bases; bases with no gene match: 12. The germline gives CDR1 MGHRA, CDR2 YSYEKL. The length of the CDR3 is 17 residues.

This clone was seen just once. The rearrangement links TRBV29-1 to TRBJ2-7; D unresolved. This CDR3 contains 12 residues. The ends were cut back, 4 bases at V and 2 bases at J, with 9 bases in the middle. Germline lookup yields CDR1 SQVTM and CDR2 ANQGSEA. In DNA form, the CDR3 reads TGCAGCGTTGGCAACGGAGCCTACGAGCAGTACTTC. This sequence encodes CSVGNGAYEQYF.

The V gene is TRBV2, the J gene TRBJ1-1; D may be TRBD1 (5 bases). The CDR3 extends over 14 amino acids. Trimming pared 6 bases from V and 2 bases from J, leaving 13 bases between. Germline values: CDR1 SNHLY, CDR2 FYNNEI. This CDR3 is CASSKEQANTEAFF. CDR3 nucleotides: TGTGCCAGCAGCAAAGAACAGGCAAACACTGAAGCTTTCTTT.

This clone occurred a few times. The rearrangement joins TRBV25-1 to TRBJ2-1; 7 nucleotides agree with TRBD1. V lost 3 bases and J lost 7; bases outside the gene matches: 3. The CDR3 runs to 13 residues. Germline CDR1 and CDR2: MGHDK and SYGVNS. DNA of the CDR3: TGTGCCAGCAGTGAGGAACAGGGGAATGAGCAGTTCTTC. Amino acids: CASSEEQGNEQFF.

This rearrangement joins TRBV7-2 to TRBJ2-7; TRBD2 is a possible D gene (6 bases). The length of the CDR3 is 16 residues. CDR1 and CDR2 (germline): SGHTA, FQGNSA. V dropped 2 bases and J dropped 2 bases, with 16 bases sitting between them. CDR3 sequence: CASSLTTGSLPYEQYF. In nucleotides, the CDR3 is TGTGCCAGCAGCTTAACCACCGGGAGTCTACCCTACGAGCAGTACTTC. Based on the CDR3 plus reference TRBV7-2 and TRBJ2-7, the full variable domain is GAGVSQSPSNKVTEKGKDVELRCDPISGHTALYWYRQSLGQGLEFLIYFQGNSAPDKSGLPSDRFSAERTGGSVSTLTIQRTQQEDSAVYLCASSLTTGSLPYEQYFGPGTRLTVT.